These 5 T cell receptor beta chains share one sample of origin, sequenced in a study of CD8 T cells in Susac syndrome (dated by TCRdb to between 2017 and 2020). The library was prepared using the immunoSEQ multiplex PCR assay. RNA was extracted using the RNeasy kit, and roughly 0.5 to 1 microgram was reverse transcribed with random hexamers. TCRdb reprocessed the public reads (quality trimming at Q25 with fastp, clone calling with MiXCR) and kept in-frame beta chains. Each entry merges the rows of one CDR3 protein and shows their most common DNA and genes. Within this sample are approximately 150,000 distinct CDR3 sequences, with almost 96% of them counted one time only. Roughly 0.08% of the sample is in the top ten clones. The sequenced sample consisted of CD4+ T cells from PBMCs. These receptors were collected from a human donor with Susac syndrome.

The gene calls are TRBV20-1 and TRBJ2-1; D is uncertain. The CDR3 spans 10 residues. The V end was cut by 3 bases, the J end by 6 bases, with 3 bases between. Germline CDR1 is DFQATT and CDR2 is SNEGSKA (reference sequence). In DNA, the CDR3 is TGCAGTGCTAGGTCCAATGAGCAGTTCTTC. It specifies CSARSNEQFF.

The chain has TRBV2 and TRBJ2-3; perhaps TRBD1 as D (6 bases). Per germline, CDR1 SNHLY and CDR2 FYNNEI. The V and J ends lost 5 bases and 2 bases respectively, with 14 bases between them. The CDR3 sequence is 15 residues long. In nucleotides, the CDR3 is TGTGCCAGCAGTCGGGACACAGCCGTCACAGATACGCAGTATTTT. Residues: CASSRDTAVTDTQYF.

The chain has TRBV3-1 and TRBJ2-2; perhaps TRBD2 as D (6 bases). V was cut by 2 bases and J by 5 bases, with 9 bases left in between. Germline V CDR1 and CDR2: LGHDT, YNNKEL (reference sequence). This CDR3 region has 14 residues. The chain's CDR3 is CASSQRGDTGELFF. CDR3 nucleotide sequence: TGTGCCAGCAGCCAACGCGGGGATACCGGGGAGCTGTTTTTT.

This clonotype appeared a few times. The chain uses TRBV19 and TRBJ2-5; D not certain. V was shortened by 3 bases and J by 4 bases, with 3 bases between the two germline ends. Germline-derived CDR1 and CDR2 are LNHDA and SQIVND (reference sequence). CDR3 length equals 11 residues. As DNA, the CDR3 is TGTGCCAGTAGTATCAGAGAGACCCAGTACTTC. Its translation is CASSIRETQYF.

The chain uses TRBV9 and TRBJ2-1; TRBD1 agrees at 9 bases. The V gene's germline CDR1 is SGDLS and CDR2 YYNGEE. This CDR3 is 16 amino acids long. Trimming cost V 0 bases and J 4 bases; bases outside gene matches: 5. CDR3 sequence: CASSVAGTGTYNEQFF. CDR3 nucleotide sequence: TGTGCCAGCAGCGTAGCTGGGACAGGGACATACAATGAGCAGTTCTTC.